The entry that follows covers one T cell receptor beta chain sequence. The V end lost 7 bases, the J end lost 1 base, and 16 bases lay between the germline ends. This CDR3 region has 14 residues. Germline V lookup: CDR1 DFQATT, CDR2 SNEGSKA (reference sequence). TCRdb passed the RT-PCR reads through MiXCR, listing each CDR3 protein once. This table holds 500,000 to 550,000 distinct CDR3 sequences, roughly 25% found once. This record belongs to a study of response to subunit inactivated influenza vaccine. The same data also went into a second study, on T cells expressing NK-cell markers. That work states: 5'RACE template switching with UMIs produced the TCR beta cDNA. The TCR beta repertoires originated in sorted CD3+CD56+NKG2C+, CD3+CD56+NKG2C- and CD3+CD56-NKG2C+ T cells.

This sequence joins TRBV20-1 and TRBJ2-5; possible D gene TRBD2, 5 bases. The source of this sequence is a man aged 50 to 59 who received an inactivated influenza vaccine. The specimen comprised CD4+ T cells sorted from PBMCs, sampled roughly 12 days after vaccination. CDR3 loop: CSVSKWERQETQYF. CDR3 nucleotides: TGCAGTGTATCCAAGTGGGAGCGCCAAGAGACCCAGTACTTC.